Listed below are T cell receptor beta chains from one sample, sequenced in a study of blood T cell repertoires in COVID-19. Sequencing used immunoSEQ multiplex PCR; TCRdb keeps in-frame clones, though not all of them. In the table there are around 300,000 clones, around 91% of which are singletons. The sample was PBMCs or T cells enriched from blood (not recorded which). These receptors all come from a woman aged 18-30 years with acute COVID-19. CDR3s include the opening cysteine and the closing phenylalanine or tryptophan. The D gene is left open where the match is weak. Some rows mark clone size as missing; the rest say once, few, many or name a class of expanded clone.

TRBJ2-7 TRBD2 . TRBV3-1/TRBV3-2 TGTGCCAGCAGCCCTTCTAGCGGGAGCTCCTACGAGCAGTACTTC CASSPSSGSSYEQYF
TRBJ1-6 . . TRBV27 TGTGCCAGCAGTTTATGGTCGGGGAATAATTCACCCCTCCACTTT CASSLWSGNNSPLHF
TRBJ2-5 . . TRBV7-9 TGTGCCAGCAGCCGCCGCAGGGGGGCCCAAGAGACCCAGTACTTC CASSRRRGAQETQYF
TRBJ2-1 . . TRBV5-3 TGTGCCAGAAGCTTGTCCCTCAGTACGGGATCAGGCAATGAGCAGTTCTTC CARSLSLSTGSGNEQFF
TRBJ1-3 TRBD1 once TRBV27 TGTGCCAGCCCCCACGGGAGTTTCGACAGGGCCCTCTCTGGAAACACCATATATTTT CASPHGSFDRALSGNTIYF
TRBJ2-5 TRBD2 . TRBV3-1/TRBV3-2 TGTGCCAGCAGCCAAGGGGGACTAGCGGAGACCCAGTACTTC CASSQGGLAETQYF
TRBJ2-3 TRBD2 . TRBV30 TGTGCCCGGACTAGCGGGAGAGTTAGCACAGATACGCAGTATTTT CARTSGRVSTDTQYF
TRBJ1-4 . . TRBV9 TGTGCCAGCAGCGTAGAAGTAGCAACTAATGAAAAACTGTTTTTT CASSVEVATNEKLFF
TRBJ2-7 TRBD1 few TRBV3-1/TRBV3-2 TGTGCCAGCAGCCACGGGACAGGGGCCTACGAGCAGTACTTC CASSHGTGAYEQYF
TRBJ2-7 . . TRBV29-1 TGCAGCGTTGACCGGTCCAGGGGCGCCCCTCCCTACGAGCAGTACTTC CSVDRSRGAPPYEQYF
TRBJ1-1 TRBD1 . TRBV28 TGTGCCAGCATTAGGGGGCACACTGAAGCTTTCTTT CASIRGHTEAFF
TRBJ1-5 . . TRBV28 TGTGCCAGCAGTTTCGATCAGCCCCAGCATTTT CASSFDQPQHF
TRBJ2-2 . . TRBV27 TGTGCCAGCAGCCCCCCTGGGGCGCCCGGGGAGCTGTTTTTT CASSPPGAPGELFF
TRBJ2-1 TRBD1 . TRBV19 TGTGCCAGTAGTATAGTAGGCAGGGGGCTAAACAATGAGCAGTTCTTC CASSIVGRGLNNEQFF
TRBJ2-1 TRBD2 . TRBV28 TGTGCCAGCAGGTCACGACTAGCGGGCCACAATGAGCAGTTCTTC CASRSRLAGHNEQFF
TRBJ1-4 . . TRBV12-3/TRBV12-4 TGTGCCAGCAGTCTCTCCTTTGAAAAACTGTTTTTT CASSLSFEKLFF
TRBJ2-3 TRBD2 . TRBV28 TGTGCCAGCACGGCGGGAGGGTACACAGATACGCAGTATTTT CASTAGGYTDTQYF
TRBJ2-6 . . TRBV19 TGTGCCAGTAGTATAGAACAGGTCAGCTCTGGGGCCAACGTCCTGACTTTC CASSIEQVSSGANVLTF
TRBJ2-1 . . TRBV24-1 TGTGCCACCACCAGAGGAAGTTCGGGAGAGGAGCAGTTCTTC CATTRGSSGEEQFF
TRBJ1-5 . . TRBV6-5 TGTGCCAGCAGTTCGGGGTTTAGCAATCAGCCCCAGCATTTT CASSSGFSNQPQHF
TRBJ2-7 . few TRBV7-3 TGTGCCAGCAGCTTATGGGGGAGGCCCTCCGAGCAGTACTTC CASSLWGRPSEQYF
TRBJ1-1 TRBD1 . TRBV6-5 TGTGCCAGCCGATTAGGGACAGGGGGCGCAAAAGCTTTCTTT CASRLGTGGAKAFF